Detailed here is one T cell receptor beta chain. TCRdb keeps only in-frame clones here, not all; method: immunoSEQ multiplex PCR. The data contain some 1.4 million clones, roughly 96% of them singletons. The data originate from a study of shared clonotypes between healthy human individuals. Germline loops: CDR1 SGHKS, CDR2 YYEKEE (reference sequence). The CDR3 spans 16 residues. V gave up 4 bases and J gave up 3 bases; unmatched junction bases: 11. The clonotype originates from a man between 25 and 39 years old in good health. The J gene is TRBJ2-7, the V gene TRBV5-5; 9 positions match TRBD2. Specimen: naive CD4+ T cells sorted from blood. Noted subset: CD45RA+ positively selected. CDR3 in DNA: TGTGCCAGCAGCCCCTCACGGGGACTAGCTATCTACGAGCAGTACTTC. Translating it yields CASSPSRGLAIYEQYF.